These 15 T cell receptor beta chains were sequenced from one sample in a study of T cell changes during pregnancy in multiple sclerosis. Libraries were prepared by immunoSEQ multiplex PCR; TCRdb keeps only in-frame clonotypes and omits some of them. The repertoire consists of tens of thousands of clones, with approximately 90% occurring once and the leading ten covering about 1.5%. Sequencing was performed on peripheral blood, taken in the second trimester of pregnancy. These receptors all stem from a female donor with multiple sclerosis, enrolled in a pregnancy study.

The rearrangement joins TRBV7-3 to TRBJ1-1, with D possibly being TRBD1 (6 bases). V was pared by 5 bases and J by 2 bases, with 12 bases between. The germline V gene has CDR1 SGHTA and CDR2 FQGTGA. The CDR3 runs to 14 residues. The chain's CDR3 is CASSVTGTNTEAFF. CDR3 coding DNA: TGTGCCAGCAGCGTGACAGGTACAAACACTGAAGCTTTCTTT.

The J gene is TRBJ2-1, the V gene TRBV27, with 7 bases identical to TRBD2. V gave up 2 bases and J gave up 4 bases; unmatched junction bases: 5. Germline V CDR1 and CDR2: MNHEY, SMNVEV (reference sequence). The CDR3 length is 15 residues. For the CDR3, the DNA is TGTGCCAGCAGTTTAGGGAGGGGTCGTTACAATGAGCAGTTCTTC. This encodes CASSLGRGRYNEQFF.

This chain uses TRBV7-3 with TRBJ1-2; no firm D call. The CDR3 is 13 residues long. V was cut by 2 bases and J by 8 bases, with 12 bases left in between. In germline, CDR1 is SGHTA, CDR2 FQGTGA. In nucleotides, the CDR3 is TGTGCCAGCAGCTTAGGAGGCCACACGGGCTACACCTTC. Its translation: CASSLGGHTGYTF. The full variable domain, in which reference TRBV7-3 and TRBJ1-2 provide the parts outside the CDR3, is GAGVSQTPSNKVTEKGKYVELRCDPISGHTALYWYRQSLGQGPEFLIYFQGTGAADDSGLPNDRFFAVRPEGSVSTLKIQRTERGDSAVYLCASSLGGHTGYTFGSGTRLTVV.

The DNA for the CDR3 is TGTGCCAGCAGCGTTCGGGGGATGGACACTGAAGCTTTCTTT. Translating gives CASSVRGMDTEAFF. The chain has TRBV9 and TRBJ1-1; TRBD1 is a possible D gene (5 bases). V lost 2 bases to trimming and J lost 3 bases, with 11 bases between them. Germline-derived CDR1 and CDR2 are SGDLS and YYNGEE. The CDR3 runs 14 residues.

The chain carries TRBV6-1 and TRBJ1-1; perhaps TRBD1 as D (6 bases). Germline V CDR1 and CDR2: MNHNS, SASEGT. V was trimmed by 6 bases and J by 0 bases, leaving 14 bases between them. The CDR3 runs 15 residues. The CDR3 nucleotides are TGTGCCAGCAGCCGAGGGGGGGCTATGAACACTGAAGCTTTCTTT. This codes for CASSRGGAMNTEAFF.

The rearrangement uses TRBV19 and TRBJ1-5; D unclear. The germline CDR1 and CDR2 sequences are LNHDA and SQIVND (reference sequence). V was pared by 5 bases and J by 9 bases, with 14 bases between. The CDR3 extends over 13 amino acids. The CDR3 protein is CASSSPGGRPQHF. In nucleotides, the CDR3 is TGTGCCAGTAGTTCCCCCGGAGGGAGGCCCCAGCATTTT.

The chain employs TRBV27 and TRBJ1-6; TRBD1 matches at 10 bases. J lost 7 bases, V lost 6 bases, and 9 bases had no gene match. CDR3 length: 16 amino acids. Looked up from germline, CDR1 is MNHEY and CDR2 is SMNVEV (reference sequence). CDR3 loop: CASRIRGTGENSPLHF. For the CDR3, the DNA is TGTGCCAGCAGAATCCGCGGGACAGGGGAAAATTCACCCCTCCACTTT.

This chain joins TRBV5-1 and TRBJ2-1; 8 nucleotides line up with TRBD2. Germline CDR1 SGHRS, CDR2 YFSETQ. The V gene end was trimmed by 2 bases and the J gene end by 2 bases; junction bases not matched to a gene: 3. This CDR3 is 15 amino acids long. DNA for the CDR3: TGCGCCAGCAGCTTTACGGGGGGGGCCTACAATGAGCAGTTCTTC. Its protein is CASSFTGGAYNEQFF.

This clone was detected once. The rearrangement joins TRBV7-2 to TRBJ1-2; D is perhaps TRBD1 (5 bases). The CDR3 has 16 residues. Germline values: CDR1 SGHTA, CDR2 FQGNSA. V dropped 3 bases and J dropped 6 bases, with 20 bases sitting between them. The CDR3 coding sequence is TGTGCCAGCAGCTTGGGGGGGGGAGGGCTTTACAATGGCTACACCTTC. It encodes CASSLGGGGLYNGYTF.

The chain links TRBV7-2 to TRBJ1-1; D perhaps matches TRBD1 (5 bases). V lost 5 bases and J lost 0, with 10 bases in between. The CDR3 covers 14 residues. Germline assignment: CDR1 SGHTA and CDR2 FQGNSA. The CDR3 loop is CASSKQALNTEAFF. CDR3 nucleotide sequence: TGTGCCAGCAGCAAACAGGCATTGAACACTGAAGCTTTCTTT.

The chain has TRBV30 and TRBJ1-1; 8 bases are shared with TRBD1. The germline V gene encodes CDR1 GTSNPN and CDR2 SVGIG (reference sequence). The CDR3 loop spans 12 amino acids. V shed 6 bases, J shed 4 bases, and the junction held 4 bases outside the gene matches. CDR3: CACHRGSTEAFF. CDR3 bases: TGTGCCTGCCACAGGGGGTCCACTGAAGCTTTCTTT.

The chain carries TRBV4-2 and TRBJ2-5; a weak D match, TRBD2 (5 bases). This CDR3 has 15 amino acids. Trimming stripped 0 bases from V and 4 bases from J, with 12 bases between. Germline CDR1 reads LGHNA; CDR2 reads YNFKEQ. The CDR3 DNA is TGTGCCAGCAGCCAAGATAAGGACTGGGGAGAGACCCAGTACTTC. Amino acid sequence: CASSQDKDWGETQYF.

The chain is built from TRBV11-3 and TRBJ2-3; tentative D call: TRBD1 (5 bases). The CDR3 contains 13 residues. CDR1 SGHNT and CDR2 YENEEA come from the germline V gene. The ends were cut back, 6 bases at V and 7 bases at J, with 14 bases in the middle. CDR3 residues: CASSSGSFNTQYF. The CDR3 DNA is TGTGCCAGCAGTTCAGGGTCGTTTAATACGCAGTATTTT.

The V gene is TRBV28, the J gene TRBJ1-5, with TRBD1 matching over 8 bases. J gave up 7 bases and V 7 bases, and 9 bases lay outside the gene matches. Germline V gives CDR1 MDHEN, CDR2 SYDVKM. CDR3 length equals 14 residues. CDR3 sequence reads: CASTLDRETQPQHF. The CDR3 DNA follows: TGTGCCAGCACCCTGGACAGGGAAACCCAGCCCCAGCATTTT.

The chain uses TRBV5-1 and TRBJ2-2; D is unresolved. The CDR3 loop spans 14 amino acids. Germline loops: CDR1 SGHRS, CDR2 YFSETQ. Trimming removed 0 bases at V and 1 base at J, with 4 bases between. Written as DNA, the CDR3 is TGCGCCAGCAGCTTGGTAGTGAACACCGGGGAGCTGTTTTTT. It codes for CASSLVVNTGELFF.